The 26 T cell receptor beta chains below all came from one sample that was sequenced in a study of blood T cells in healthy people across ages (dated by TCRdb to between 2015 and 2017). Libraries were built with 5' RACE. The reads were generated on an Illumina HiSeq 2500. The second PCR ran for roughly 6 to 11 cycles and used a J-beta primer mix along with a sample-barcoded 5' primer. TCRdb reprocessing: public reads trimmed at Q25 with fastp, clones called with MiXCR, in-frame beta chains kept. Rows are unified per CDR3 protein, each entry keeping the most common DNA and genes. Counted in this sample were about 930,000 distinct CDR3 sequences; about 28% of them appeared once. The ten largest account for more than 8.5% of the sample. This same sample was also part of a study on T cells of mothers and their children.

The material sequenced was blood. These receptors were obtained from a middle-aged woman in good health.

This clonotype was counted a few times. The gene calls are TRBV20-1 and TRBJ1-5, with TRBD1 matching 7 bases. V lost 2 bases and J lost 0; bases outside the gene matches: 4. The germline gives CDR1 DFQATT, CDR2 SNEGSKA (reference sequence). The CDR3 is made up of 15 amino acids. The CDR3 bases are TGCAGTGCTAGATTGACAGGGATTAGCAATCAGCCCCAGCATTTT. Protein: CSARLTGISNQPQHF.

The V call is TRBV10-3, the J call TRBJ2-1; 7 nucleotides line up with TRBD1. The CDR3 runs 13 residues. Germline V lookup: CDR1 ENHRY, CDR2 SYGVKD. The junction had 7 bases not matched to a gene; V was cut back by 6 bases and J by 8 bases. In DNA, the CDR3 is TGTGCCATCAGAAGACAGGGTCGCGATGAGCAGTTCTTC. It specifies CAIRRQGRDEQFF.

The chain couples TRBV3-1 to TRBJ1-1; no reliable D call. V lost 4 bases to trimming and J lost 3 bases, with 9 bases between them. From germline, CDR1 is LGHDT and CDR2 YNNKEL (reference sequence). The CDR3 sequence is 13 residues long. The CDR3 loop reads CASSPMQDTEAFF. The CDR3 nucleotides are TGTGCCAGCAGCCCAATGCAGGACACTGAAGCTTTCTTT.

This clonotype has ten or more counts. The chain employs TRBV7-9 and TRBJ2-7, with TRBD1 matching 9 bases. The CDR3 contains 15 residues. Germline trimming cut 5 bases from V and 5 bases from J; bases unmatched to any gene: 10. Per the germline V gene, CDR1 is SEHNR and CDR2 is FQNEAQ (reference sequence). The CDR3 DNA is TGTGCCAGCAGCCCTCCGGGACAGGGTTTAGACGAGCAGTACTTC. Amino acids: CASSPPGQGLDEQYF.

Worth noting for this clonotype: An end of the junction differs from the germline gene, which may be a read error. The V call is TRBV12-3 or TRBV12-4, the J call TRBJ2-7; 7 bases fit TRBD2. The J call may be incorrect, as the DNA end agrees better with TRBJ2-4. CDR3 length equals 15 residues. CDR3 region: CASSWDGGGRNIQYF. In DNA form, the CDR3 reads TGTGCTAGCAGTTGGGACGGGGGAGGGAGAAACATTCAGTACTTC.

As regards this clonotype: A junction end diverges from the germline sequence, so it may reflect a read error. CDR3 coding DNA: TGTGCCAGCAGTTTACGAAACACTGAAACTTTCTTT. This encodes CASSLRNTETFF. The gene calls are TRBV28 and TRBJ1-1, with D hard to call. From germline, CDR1 is MDHEN and CDR2 SYDVKM. The CDR3 runs 12 residues.

This chain links TRBV6-2 or TRBV6-3 with TRBJ1-1, with a weak D call TRBD1 (5 bases). The CDR3 extends over 14 amino acids. Trimming left V 4 bases short and J 1 base short, with 10 bases between. The germline CDR1 and CDR2 sequences are MNHEY and SVGEGT. In DNA form, the CDR3 reads TGTGCCAGCAGTTGGGGGAGTCGGAACACTGAAGCTTTCTTT. It specifies CASSWGSRNTEAFF.

This CDR3 is CASSLAGTSNYNEQFF. The CDR3 nucleotides read TGTGCCAGCAGCTTAGCCGGGACTAGCAATTACAATGAGCAGTTCTTC. This chain connects TRBV7-2 to TRBJ2-1, with TRBD2 identical over 9 bases. The CDR3 length is 16 residues. Losses at the gene ends were 0 bases for V and 4 bases for J; bases not matched to a gene: 4. CDR1 is SGHTA, CDR2 FQGNSA, per germline.

This sequence joins TRBV3-1 and TRBJ2-6; unclear D gene. The V end lost 1 base, the J end lost 0 bases, and 16 bases lay between the germline ends. The germline CDR1 and CDR2 sequences are LGHDT and YNNKEL (reference sequence). The CDR3 has 19 amino acids. This CDR3 is CASSQGRAEKFSGANVLTF. CDR3 sequence (DNA): TGTGCCAGCAGCCAAGGCCGGGCAGAAAAGTTCTCTGGGGCCAACGTCCTGACTTTC.

This clonotype was detected ten times or more. The chain combines TRBV5-1 with TRBJ2-1; TRBD1 aligns across 7 bases. The junction had 12 bases not matched to a gene; V was cut back by 4 bases and J by 8 bases. Germline loops: CDR1 SGHRS, CDR2 YFSETQ. The CDR3 is 15 amino acids. CDR3 loop: CASSASTGAAHEQFF. The CDR3, as DNA: TGCGCCAGCAGCGCGTCAACAGGGGCGGCCCATGAGCAGTTCTTC.

This clonotype was found many times. The V gene is TRBV10-3, the J gene TRBJ2-1, with 10 bases identical to TRBD2. The CDR3 totals 15 residues. Germline loops: CDR1 ENHRY, CDR2 SYGVKD. V lost 6 bases and J lost 4; bases outside the gene matches: 6. The CDR3 DNA reads as TGTGCCATCAGGCCTTTAGCGGGGGGATACAATGAGCAGTTCTTC. Its protein is CAIRPLAGGYNEQFF.

The sample holds many counts of this clonotype. The chain uses TRBV7-9 and TRBJ2-7, with 7 nucleotides matching TRBD1. The CDR3 runs 16 residues. The trim removed 4 bases at V and 3 bases at J, leaving 12 bases unmatched. Germline V gene lookup returns CDR1 SEHNR and CDR2 FQNEAQ (reference sequence). CDR3 DNA sequence: TGTGCCAGCAGCTCCTCTGACAGGGTGGAGGTCTACGAGCAGTACTTC. Amino acids: CASSSSDRVEVYEQYF. The full variable domain, completed using reference TRBV7-9 and TRBJ2-7, is DTGVSQNPRHKITKRGQNVTFRCDPISEHNRLYWYRQTLGQGPEFLTYFQNEAQLEKSRLLSDRFSAERPKGSFSTLEIQRTEQGDSAMYLCASSSSDRVEVYEQYFGPGTRLTVT.

Turning to this clonotype: It may be a read error: a sequence one base away is much more abundant. The V gene is TRBV20-1, the J gene TRBJ2-5; the D is unclear. CDR3 length: 11 residues. V lost 3 bases and J lost 9, with 11 bases in between. In germline, CDR1 is DFQATT, CDR2 SNEGSKA (reference sequence). This CDR3 reads CSARIDGSQYF. The CDR3, as DNA: TGCAGTGCTAGGATCGATGGTTCCCAGTACTTC.

This clonotype was detected many times. The rearrangement joins TRBV20-1 to TRBJ2-5; the D gene is possibly TRBD1 (7 bases). This CDR3 comprises 13 residues. The germline CDR1 and CDR2 sequences are DFQATT and SNEGSKA (reference sequence). V was cut by 5 bases and J by 5 bases, with 15 bases left in between. As DNA, the CDR3 is TGCAGTGCTCCCCTGACAGGGAGGGAGACCCAGTACTTC. Translated, it gives CSAPLTGRETQYF.

The chain links TRBV24-1 to TRBJ1-2, with D uncertain. Germline V gene sequence: CDR1 KGHDR, CDR2 SFDVKD. With 2 bases removed from V and 2 bases from J, the gap between germline ends came to 8 bases. This CDR3 has 14 residues. This CDR3 reads CATSDSPGNYGYTF. DNA of the CDR3: TGTGCCACCAGTGATTCGCCTGGGAACTATGGCTACACCTTC.

This clonotype was seen many times. This chain links TRBV20-1 with TRBJ1-2, with 7 nucleotides matching TRBD1. In germline, CDR1 is DFQATT, CDR2 SNEGSKA (reference sequence). This CDR3 contains 12 residues. V dropped 6 bases and J dropped 3; count of bases not matched to a gene: 4. The CDR3 is CSATTGDYGYTF. The CDR3 coding sequence is TGCAGTGCCACCACAGGGGACTATGGCTACACCTTC.

The CDR3: CASSLGRASNEKLFF. As DNA, the CDR3 is TGTGCCAGCAGCTTGGGCAGGGCCTCTAATGAAAAACTGTTTTTT. This chain connects TRBV5-4 to TRBJ1-4; the D gene is possibly TRBD1 (5 bases). Between the trimmed V and J ends, which lost 0 bases and 3 bases, there was a span of 9 bases. The CDR3 covers 15 residues. In germline, CDR1 is SGHNT, CDR2 YYREEE (reference sequence).

The sample holds a few counts of this clonotype. This chain joins TRBV6-5 and TRBJ1-2, with a weak D call TRBD1 (5 bases). Trimming pared 11 bases from V and 8 bases from J, leaving 15 bases between. The CDR3 sequence is 11 residues long. Germline values: CDR1 MNHEY, CDR2 SVGAGI. CDR3 nucleotide sequence: TGTGCCGCGTACGGGGGGAACGGCTACACCTTC. Its protein is CAAYGGNGYTF.

The rearrangement links TRBV11-2 to TRBJ1-3, with a possible D match to TRBD1 (5 bases). Germline lookup yields CDR1 SGHAT and CDR2 FQNNGV. The V end was cut by 5 bases, the J end by 1 base, with 9 bases between. This CDR3 has 14 amino acids. CDR3 sequence reads: CASSLGVSGNTIYF. The CDR3 nucleotides read TGTGCCAGCAGCCTGGGGGTATCTGGAAACACCATATATTTT.

V is TRBV7-2 and J is TRBJ1-2, with D hard to call. Germline V gene sequence: CDR1 SGHTA, CDR2 FQGNSA. Trimming cost V 1 base and J 2 bases, with 8 bases left between them. The CDR3 spans 14 residues. The CDR3 protein is CASSLGVPNYGYTF. The CDR3 DNA is TGTGCCAGCAGCTTAGGGGTCCCAAACTATGGCTACACCTTC.

As to this clonotype: Just one base apart from a much larger clone, this may be a read error. The CDR3 end shows no conserved phenylalanine or tryptophan, and so a read error is likely. V is TRBV5-8 and J is TRBJ2-4, with 7 bases lining up with TRBD1. The J segment lost 9 bases and the V segment lost 0 bases, leaving 6 bases of the junction unmatched. This CDR3 has 14 residues. Germline CDR1 and CDR2: SGHTS and YDEGEE. The DNA of the CDR3 is TGTGCCAGCAGCTTGGGAGACAGGGTAGCCATTCAGTACGTC. Translated: CASSLGDRVAIQYV.

The V and J genes are TRBV7-9 and TRBJ2-5, with D tentatively TRBD2 (6 bases). V shed 0 bases and J shed 12 bases, with 23 bases lying between them. The CDR3 has 16 residues. Germline V gene lookup returns CDR1 SEHNR and CDR2 FQNEAQ (reference sequence). CDR3 nucleotide sequence: TGTGCCAGCAGCTTAGCGGGACTGGGGCGGGAAAATAGAGAGTACTTC. Translation gives CASSLAGLGRENREYF. Using reference TRBV7-9 and TRBJ2-5 for the parts outside the CDR3, the full variable domain is DTGVSQNPRHKITKRGQNVTFRCDPISEHNRLYWYRQTLGQGPEFLTYFQNEAQLEKSRLLSDRFSAERPKGSFSTLEIQRTEQGDSAMYLCASSLAGLGRENREYFGPGTRLLVL.

This clonotype has a count of ten or more. The rearrangement uses TRBV12-3 or TRBV12-4 and TRBJ1-2, with unresolved D. The CDR3 runs 14 residues. V lost 3 bases, J lost 0 bases, and 8 bases lay in between. CDR3 coding DNA: TGTGCCAGCAGTTTGATATTAGCTAACTATGGCTACACCTTC. Encoded protein: CASSLILANYGYTF.

The rearrangement joins TRBV28 to TRBJ2-1, with TRBD1 identical over 9 bases. This CDR3 comprises 15 residues. CDR1 is MDHEN and CDR2 is SYDVKM in the germline V gene. Trimming took 5 bases from V and 8 from J; bases not matched to a gene: 10. The CDR3 loop reads CASSLQDRGRDEQFF. In DNA, the CDR3 is TGTGCCAGCAGTCTCCAGGACAGGGGTAGGGATGAGCAGTTCTTC.

The rearrangement links TRBV14 to TRBJ1-1, with D possibly TRBD1 on 5 matching bases. This CDR3 has 15 amino acids. Germline V lookup: CDR1 SGHDN, CDR2 FVKESK. The V and J ends lost 6 bases and 5 bases respectively, with 19 bases between them. The CDR3 protein is CASRPTTSGKTEAFF. The CDR3 DNA sequence: TGTGCCAGCAGACCGACTACTTCAGGGAAGACTGAAGCTTTCTTT.

The chain employs TRBV2 and TRBJ1-5; D remains unclear. Trimming shortened V by 8 bases and J by 4 bases, and 15 bases separated the two germline ends. This CDR3 spans 14 amino acids. CDR1 SNHLY and CDR2 FYNNEI come from the germline V gene. The chain's CDR3 is CASGMSGKNQPQHF. The CDR3, as DNA: TGTGCCAGCGGTATGTCAGGAAAAAATCAGCCCCAGCATTTT. Full variable domain (missing parts from reference TRBV2 and TRBJ1-5): EPEVTQTPSHQVTQMGQEVILRCVPISNHLYFYWYRQILGQKVEFLVSFYNNEISEKSEIFDDQFSVERPDGSNFTLKIRSTKLEDSAMYFCASGMSGKNQPQHFGDGTRLSIL.